These 17 T cell receptor beta chains came from one sample sequenced in a study of tumor-infiltrating lymphocytes in primary liver carcinoma. RNA and DNA were co-extracted from around 18-30 mg of unsorted bulk tissue. Total RNA (roughly 540 ng) served as template for TCR beta cDNA synthesis primed by a constant-region primer. TCR beta libraries came from three nested multiplex PCR rounds using slightly modified ARM-PCR. Amplification in the first two PCR rounds was performed using TRBV1-TRBV30 forward primers and a C-beta reverse primer for 10 cycles each. TCRdb re-analysed the multiplex PCR reads in MiXCR, keeping a single row per CDR3 protein. Here the sample spans about 96,000 distinct CDR3 sequences, just under 70% being singletons. Specimen: tumor-adjacent normal liver tissue. The receptors were gathered from a man between 35 and 55 years old with primary liver carcinoma and hepatitis B virus infection.

This clonotype was observed many times. The genes are TRBV7-8 and TRBJ2-1, with TRBD2 matching over 8 bases. Looked up from germline, CDR1 is SGHVS and CDR2 is FQNEAQ. With 2 bases clipped from V and 1 base from J, the junction kept 7 bases outside the gene matches. The CDR3 covers 17 residues. The CDR3 DNA reads TGTGCCAGCAGCTTAAATGCGGGGGGCCAGTCCTACAATGAGCAGTTCTTC. Translated: CASSLNAGGQSYNEQFF.

The chain uses TRBV29-1 and TRBJ2-7; possibly TRBD1 for D (5 bases). Trimming removed 5 bases from V and 6 bases from J, with 17 bases in between. Germline assignment: CDR1 SQVTM and CDR2 ANQGSEA. This CDR3 contains 13 residues. Here the CDR3 reads CSVNGQGPCEQYF. For the CDR3, the DNA is TGCAGCGTTAATGGACAAGGACCCTGCGAGCAGTACTTC.

As concerns this clonotype: A junction boundary mismatches the germline segment, possibly from a read error. The J gene is TRBJ2-3, the V gene TRBV7-3, with TRBD2 matching over 8 bases. CDR1 is SGHTA and CDR2 is FQGTGA in the germline V gene. CDR3 length: 14 residues. CDR3 sequence: CVSSLLAGTDTQYF. The CDR3 coding sequence is TGTGTCAGCAGCTTACTAGCGGGCACAGATACGCAGTATTTT.

The sample holds one count of this clonotype. The CDR3 does not end in the conserved phenylalanine or tryptophan, so this is likely a read error. For the CDR3, the DNA is TGTGCCAGCAGCATATTAAGTGGGGCCAACGTCCTGACTTCA. The encoded protein is CASSILSGANVLTS. The chain carries TRBV11-2 and TRBJ2-6, with D hard to call. The V gene lost 5 bases and the J gene lost 3 bases, with 8 bases spanning the gap. The CDR3 length is 14 residues. Looked up from germline, CDR1 is SGHAT and CDR2 is FQNNGV.

V gene TRBV29-1 combines with J gene TRBJ1-1, with D hard to call. The CDR3 loop spans 12 amino acids. CDR1 and CDR2 (germline): SQVTM, ANQGSEA. V was pared by 7 bases and J by 4 bases, with 13 bases between. CDR3 sequence reads: CSARGGPTEAFF. The CDR3 DNA reads TGCAGCGCCCGAGGAGGTCCCACTGAAGCTTTCTTT.

To note about this clonotype: At one boundary the junction diverges from the germline segment, which might be a read error. The chain carries TRBV13 and TRBJ2-2; 14 bases line up with TRBD2. CDR3 length equals 15 residues. CDR1 and CDR2 from the germline V gene are PRHDT and FYEKMQ (reference sequence). CDR3 coding DNA: TGTTCCAGCAGCCGGACTAGCGGGAGGACTGGGGAGCTGTTTTTT. It is translated as CSSSRTSGRTGELFF.

As for this clonotype: Being one base from a much bigger clone, this may be a read error. V and J are TRBV12-3 or TRBV12-4 and TRBJ2-1, with unresolved D. This CDR3 is 15 amino acids long. As DNA, the CDR3 is TGTGCCACCAGTTTCTCAACCCTTCGATTATATGAGCAGTTCTTC. Translation: CATSFSTLRLYEQFF.

Remarks on this clonotype: The junction differs from germline at one of its ends, possibly a read error. This sequence joins TRBV2 and TRBJ2-3; D perhaps matches TRBD1 (5 bases). CDR1 is SNHLY, CDR2 FYNNEI, per germline. This CDR3 comprises 11 residues. The CDR3, as DNA: TGTGCCAGCAGTGTATTACGACAGATCGATTTT. Residues: CASSVLRQIDF.

About this clonotype: A much larger clone differs by one base, so this may be a read error. The chain joins TRBV2 to TRBJ2-7; no clear D. Germline V CDR1 and CDR2: SNHLY, FYNNEI. The CDR3 extends over 12 amino acids. CDR3 protein: CASSEMDYVQYF. The CDR3, as DNA: TGTGCCAGCAGTGAGATGGATTACGTGCAGTACTTC.

This clonotype has a handful of counts. The chain has TRBV20-1 and TRBJ2-1; possible D gene TRBD2, 5 bases. The CDR3 is made up of 13 amino acids. Trimming removed 7 bases at V and 3 bases at J, with 13 bases between. The germline gives CDR1 DFQATT, CDR2 SNEGSKA (reference sequence). The chain's CDR3 is CSVPRRSYNEQFF. The CDR3 coding sequence is TGCAGTGTGCCTAGGAGGAGCTACAATGAGCAGTTCTTC.

About this clonotype itself: One end of the junction fails to match germline, which may point to a read error. The chain links TRBV6-1 to TRBJ2-5, with TRBD1 identical over 8 bases. This CDR3 has 17 residues. Germline CDR1 MNHNS, CDR2 SASEGT. The CDR3 is CASSYVGTGGPGETQCF. CDR3 in DNA: TGTGCCAGCAGTTACGTAGGGACAGGAGGGCCTGGGGAGACCCAGTGCTTC.

J is TRBJ1-2 and V is TRBV19; the D is unclear. CDR1 is LNHDA, CDR2 SQIVND, per germline (reference sequence). This CDR3 region has 11 residues. Trimming shortened V by 10 bases and J by 5 bases, and 11 bases separated the two germline ends. The chain's CDR3 is CATTTGYGYTF. CDR3 nucleotides: TGTGCCACAACGACGGGGTATGGCTACACCTTC.

As to this clonotype: At one of its ends the junction is not consistent with the germline gene, which may arise from a read error. The chain is built from TRBV6-5 and TRBJ2-1, with D hard to call. The germline V gene encodes CDR1 MNHEY and CDR2 SVGAGI. The CDR3 totals 15 residues. CDR3 sequence reads: CASKEYRSSYSEQFF. The CDR3 bases are TGTGCCAGCAAGGAATATAGGAGCTCCTACAGTGAGCAGTTCTTC.

As for this clonotype: Given a much more abundant clone one base away, this may be a read error. The rearrangement links TRBV4-1 to TRBJ2-3; TRBD2 agrees at 10 bases. The CDR3 is made up of 16 amino acids. The V gene's germline CDR1 is MGHRA and CDR2 YSYEKL. The CDR3 DNA follows: TGCGCCAGCAGCCAATTTTCTAGCGGGAGTATAGATGCGCAGTATTTT. It is translated as CASSQFSSGSIDAQYF.

About this clonotype itself: The CDR3 ends on some other residue instead of the conserved phenylalanine or tryptophan, so this is likely a read error. The gene calls are TRBV5-1 and TRBJ1-1, with 7 bases lining up with TRBD1. Trimming removed 2 bases from V and 3 bases from J; junction bases left unmatched: 4. The CDR3 sequence is 14 residues long. Germline-derived CDR1 and CDR2 are SGHRS and YFSETQ. CDR3 DNA sequence: TGCGCCAGCAGCTTCCGGGACAGATACACTGAAGCTTTCTCT. It specifies CASSFRDRYTEAFS.

The genes are TRBV7-9 and TRBJ2-4; TRBD1 matches at 8 bases. Germline lookup yields CDR1 SEHNR and CDR2 FQNEAQ (reference sequence). This CDR3 spans 17 amino acids. The V and J ends lost 7 bases and 0 bases, in that order; junction bases with no gene match: 11. The CDR3 reads CASNTEQGQEAKNIQYF. CDR3 DNA sequence: TGTGCCAGCAACACCGAGCAGGGACAGGAAGCCAAAAACATTCAGTACTTC.

This clonotype was picked up one time. Germline is not matched at one junction end, which may reflect a read error. V usage is TRBV6-5 and J usage is TRBJ2-7; TRBD2 agrees at 8 bases. The CDR3 is 14 residues long. Germline V lookup: CDR1 MNHEY, CDR2 SVGAGI. This CDR3 is CASSYDGGVDELYF. CDR3 nucleotide sequence: TGTGCCAGCAGTTACGACGGGGGGGTCGACGAGCTGTACTTC.